This TCR beta chain is drawn from a study of blood T cell repertoires in COVID-19 (dated by TCRdb to the early 2020s). Regarding the complete study: Samples from collaborators originated in the United States, Italy and Spain and spanned both the acute and convalescent phases of COVID-19. Sample metadata almost always included a de-identified subject ID, COVID-19 status, age in years and sex. HLA class I and class II types, where available, came from metadata supplied by the sample provider rather than from assay-based typing. Subjects who had been exposed to COVID-19, were actively infected with it, or had recovered from it provided the deeply sampled blood TCRbeta repertoires that made up the dataset. The material from the prospective study consisted of cDNA or gDNA derived from T cells, B-cell-depleted T cells, or PBMCs. The samples were drawn from the first 160 participants of the ongoing ImmuneRACE study and from over a thousand subjects provided by 6 global collaborators. The repertoires were made available in a free public database intended to serve as a resource for research on the immune response to SARS-CoV-2. Paper-wide results and their limitations: The amount of clinical and demographic metadata varied by source and participant and was provided uncurated.

TCRbeta CDR3 regions were amplified from genomic DNA using the immunoSEQ Assay, a bias-controlled multiplex PCR. In the paper's pipeline: The number of nucleated cells in each sample was estimated from the amplification of reference gene primers within the assay. To quantify the absolute abundance of each unique TCRbeta CDR3 rearrangement, sequence reads were collapsed and filtered. For each sample, productive Simpson clonality was calculated by taking the square root of Simpson's diversity index across productive rearrangements. TCRdb provides this immuneACCESS table in a form limited to in-frame rearrangements. Some clones are lacking; in checked studies, under half of them reflect an unresolved V gene, and why the rest are absent is not known. The V and J calls and clone size are taken from that table; D and trimming were inferred from the DNA. In this sample the table shows 300,000 to 400,000 clones, over 70% of which occur a single time. More than 5% of the sample goes to the ten largest clones.

The CDR3 goes from the cysteine to the phenylalanine over 18 residues. The entry retains the CDR3 DNA only, 54 bases that are in frame from base 1. The germline V gene specifies SNHLY as CDR1 and FYNNEI as CDR2. The junction shows trimming of 6 bases on V and 2 bases on J, and the gene matches do not reach 13 bases of it. Participants in the prospective study were aged roughly 18 to 90 years, lived in over 20 United States geographic areas, and enrolled through a virtual design. In the prospective study, participants were assigned to cohorts based on the clinical history participants reported in a screening survey and a study questionnaire. For ImmuneRACE Cohort 3, a participant was defined as recovered based on two consecutive negative NP/OP PCR tests, clearance by a healthcare professional, or resolution of symptoms. Mobile phlebotomists in the prospective study collected whole blood, serum and a nasopharyngeal or oropharyngeal swab from every participant. Participants in the prospective study had the option to provide additional blood draws and questionnaires over a roughly 2-month period. Before DNA extraction, prospective study blood samples were shipped either frozen or at room temperature.

As regards this clone: Its binding antigen is unknown. Base qualities are not recorded, but no much larger clone differs from it by a single base.

The sequence was collected from a man aged 25 to 40 who had recovered from COVID-19. Material: PBMCs or T cells enriched from blood (not recorded which). The chain is encoded by TRBV2 joined to TRBJ1-2; the junction holds 12 bases that match TRBD1. In nucleotide form, the sequence is TGTGCCAGCAGCCCCAGCGGGGACAGGGGGCGGAAGAACTATGGCTACACCTTC. It translates as CASSPSGDRGRKNYGYTF. Where the CDR3 stops, the reference TRBV2 and TRBJ1-2 genes take over; the full variable domain is EPEVTQTPSHQVTQMGQEVILRCVPISNHLYFYWYRQILGQKVEFLVSFYNNEISEKSEIFDDQFSVERPDGSNFTLKIRSTKLEDSAMYFCASSPSGDRGRKNYGYTFGSGTRLTVV.